This is a list of T cell receptor beta chains from one sample in a study of cytomegalovirus exposure and HLA in healthy donors. TCRdb keeps only in-frame clones here, not all; method: immunoSEQ multiplex PCR. The table for this sample gives some 140,000 clones. The sequenced sample consisted of PBMCs. The receptor source for this set is a woman between 35 and 50 years old in good health and CMV-seronegative. The CDR3 runs from the conserved cysteine through the conserved F or W. The order of the fields is J gene, V gene, D gene, CDR3 DNA, CDR3 protein. A D gene is named only where the DNA matches it firmly.

TRBJ2-3	TRBV6-5	TRBD2	TGTGCCAGCAGCCCTCGACTAGCGGGGCCAGCTACGCAGTATTTT	CASSPRLAGPATQYF
TRBJ2-3	TRBV7-3	TRBD2	TGTGCCAGCAGCTTAAGGCTAGCGGGGGGTATAGATACGCAGTATTTT	CASSLRLAGGIDTQYF
TRBJ1-1	TRBV7-9	TRBD1	TGTGCCAGCAGCTTAGAAACAGGGGGCTCGAACACTGAAGCTTTCTTT	CASSLETGGSNTEAFF
TRBJ2-3	TRBV7-3	-	TGTGCCAGCAGCTTAGATTCCTACCCAGATACGCAGTATTTT	CASSLDSYPDTQYF
TRBJ2-1	TRBV7-3	TRBD1	TGTGCCAGCAGCTTGACAGGGGGAAAATACAATGAGCAGTTCTTC	CASSLTGGKYNEQFF
TRBJ1-1	TRBV2	-	TGTGCCAGCAGCTATATAACAGGTGAAGCTTTCTTT	CASSYITGEAFF
TRBJ2-3	TRBV7-7	-	TGTGCTAGCAGCCAAACCGGCGCTGGGGGCGCAGATACGCAGTATTTT	CASSQTGAGGADTQYF
TRBJ2-2	TRBV6-5	-	TGTGCCAGCGGCGGGAACACCGGGGAGCTGTTTTTT	CASGGNTGELFF
TRBJ1-2	TRBV28	-	TGTGCCAACGCCCAGGGGCGGGGGTATGGCTACACCTTC	CANAQGRGYGYTF
TRBJ2-4	TRBV6-1	-	TGTGCCAGCAGTGAAGGGGCAGGGGCTAACATTCAGTACTTC	CASSEGAGANIQYF
TRBJ1-2	TRBV7-2	TRBD1	TGTGCCAGCAGCTCACGGGACAGGGGGCTCGGCTACACCTTC	CASSSRDRGLGYTF
TRBJ2-3	TRBV5-1	TRBD2	TGCGCCAGCAGCTTGGGTAGCGGGGGGGCCCCGGATACGCAGTATTTT	CASSLGSGGAPDTQYF
TRBJ2-7	TRBV10-1	-	TGCGCCAGCAGGCGGACACCAACCTACGAGCAGTACTTC	CASRRTPTYEQYF
TRBJ1-1	TRBV7-3	-	TGTGCCAGCAGCGCACAGCTTAACACTGAAGCTTTCTTT	CASSAQLNTEAFF
TRBJ1-1	TRBV2	-	TGTGCCAGCAGTGAAGCGCGGCTAAGTAACACTGAAGCTTTCTTT	CASSEARLSNTEAFF
TRBJ1-3	TRBV4-3	-	TGCGCCAGCAGCCAGCTCAGGGGCGGCTCTGGAAACACCATATATTTT	CASSQLRGGSGNTIYF
TRBJ2-3	TRBV7-9	-	TGTGCCAGCAACCGACAGGGAGGAACAGATACGCAGTATTTT	CASNRQGGTDTQYF
TRBJ1-1	TRBV14	-	TGTGCCAGCAGCCCAGGCAGATATGGTTCTGAAGCTTTCTTT	CASSPGRYGSEAFF
TRBJ1-6	TRBV14	-	TGTGCCAGCACCCAGAGCTCCTATAATTCACCCCTCCACTTT	CASTQSSYNSPLHF
TRBJ2-7	TRBV7-3	-	TGTGCCCCCTCCCGGGTTATGACCTACGAGCAGTACTTC	CAPSRVMTYEQYF
TRBJ1-5	TRBV19	TRBD1	TGTGCCAGTAGTATCGGACTAGGACAGGGGGCAGGGTGGAATCAGCCCCAGCATTTT	CASSIGLGQGAGWNQPQHF
TRBJ2-5	TRBV29-1	-	TGCAGCGTCCAACAGCAGGAGACCCAGTACTTC	CSVQQQETQYF
TRBJ1-2	TRBV6-5	TRBD1	TGTGCCAGCACACAGGGGATTGGCTACACCTTC	CASTQGIGYTF
TRBJ2-1	TRBV29-1	-	TGCAGCGTGAGGGCAGACAATGAGCAGTTCTTC	CSVRADNEQFF
TRBJ1-5	TRBV6-1	-	TGTGCCAGCAGTGAACCGGGGTATGACCAGCCCCAGCATTTT	CASSEPGYDQPQHF
TRBJ2-3	TRBV29-1	TRBD1	TGCAGCGTAACAGGGGCCCTCCCAGATACGCAGTATTTT	CSVTGALPDTQYF
TRBJ2-1	TRBV6-4	-	TGTGCCAGCAGTGAAGGGGATCCTAACAATGAGCAGTTCTTC	CASSEGDPNNEQFF
TRBJ1-2	TRBV7-2	TRBD1	TGTGCCAGCAGCTACTTACAGGGGCCCTATGGCTACACCTTC	CASSYLQGPYGYTF
TRBJ2-3	TRBV9	-	TGTGCCAGCAGCGTAGGAGGAGGGACGACGCAGTATTTT	CASSVGGGTTQYF
TRBJ2-2	TRBV2	TRBD2	TGTGCCAGCAGGGACCCGGGACTAGCGGGACTGAACACCGGGGAGCTGTTTTTT	CASRDPGLAGLNTGELFF
TRBJ1-2	TRBV5-6	-	TGTGCCAGCATCCGCCAGGTTGCTAACTATGGCTACACCTTC	CASIRQVANYGYTF
TRBJ1-5	TRBV4-2	-	TGTGCCAGCAGTCAAACAGATCAGCCCCAGCATTTT	CASSQTDQPQHF
TRBJ2-1	TRBV7-2	TRBD2	TGTGCCAGCAGCCGGAGGGAGGGAAATGAGCAGTTCTTC	CASSRREGNEQFF
TRBJ1-1	TRBV28	-	TGTGCCAGCGTGCCCGGGGGTTTCGTGGCCGAAGCTTTCTTT	CASVPGGFVAEAFF
TRBJ1-5	TRBV29-1	-	TGCAGCGTTGTTCCACCGGGGGGTCAGCCCCAGCATTTT	CSVVPPGGQPQHF